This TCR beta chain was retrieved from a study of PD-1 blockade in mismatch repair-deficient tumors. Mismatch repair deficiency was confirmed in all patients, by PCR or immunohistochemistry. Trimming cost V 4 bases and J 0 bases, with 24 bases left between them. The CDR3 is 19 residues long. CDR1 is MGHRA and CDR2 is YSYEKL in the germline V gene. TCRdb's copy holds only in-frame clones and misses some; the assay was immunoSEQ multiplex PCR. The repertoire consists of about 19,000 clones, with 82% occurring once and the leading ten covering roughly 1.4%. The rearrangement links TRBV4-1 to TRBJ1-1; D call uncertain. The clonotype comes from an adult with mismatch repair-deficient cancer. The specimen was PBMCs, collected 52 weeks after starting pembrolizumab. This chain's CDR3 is CASSPPITQLIKMNTEAFF. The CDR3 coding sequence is TGCGCCAGCAGCCCCCCAATAACACAGTTAATTAAAATGAACACTGAAGCTTTCTTT.